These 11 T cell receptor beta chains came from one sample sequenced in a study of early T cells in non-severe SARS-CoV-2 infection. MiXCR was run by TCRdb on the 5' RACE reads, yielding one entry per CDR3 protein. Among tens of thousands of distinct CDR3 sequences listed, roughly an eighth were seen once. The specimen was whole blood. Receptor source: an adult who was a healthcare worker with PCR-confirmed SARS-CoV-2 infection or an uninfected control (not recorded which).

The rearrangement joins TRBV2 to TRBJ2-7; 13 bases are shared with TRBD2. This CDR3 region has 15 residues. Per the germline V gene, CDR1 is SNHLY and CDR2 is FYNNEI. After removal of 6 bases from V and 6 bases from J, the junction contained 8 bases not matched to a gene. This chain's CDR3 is CASRTRTSGGGEQYF. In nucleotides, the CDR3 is TGTGCCAGCAGAACTAGGACTAGCGGGGGTGGCGAGCAGTACTTC.

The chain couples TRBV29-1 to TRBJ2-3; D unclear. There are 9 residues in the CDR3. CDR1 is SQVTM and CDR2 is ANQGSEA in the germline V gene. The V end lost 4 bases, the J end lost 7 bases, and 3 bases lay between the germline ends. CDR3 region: CSVGYTQYF. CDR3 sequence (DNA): TGCAGCGTTGGGTATACGCAGTATTTT.

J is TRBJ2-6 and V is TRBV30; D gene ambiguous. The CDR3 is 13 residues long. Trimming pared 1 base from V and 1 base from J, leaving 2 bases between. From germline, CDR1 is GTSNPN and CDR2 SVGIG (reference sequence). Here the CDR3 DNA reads TGTGCCTGGAGTGGATCTGGGGCCAACGTCCTGACTTTC. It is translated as CAWSGSGANVLTF.

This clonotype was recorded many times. CDR3 sequence reads: CATSAGPSYEQYF. CDR3 bases: TGTGCCACCAGTGCGGGCCCATCCTACGAGCAGTACTTC. The genes are TRBV24-1 and TRBJ2-7, with D unclear. This CDR3 comprises 13 residues. V was shortened by 5 bases and J by 1 base, with 8 bases between the two germline ends. Germline assignment: CDR1 KGHDR and CDR2 SFDVKD.

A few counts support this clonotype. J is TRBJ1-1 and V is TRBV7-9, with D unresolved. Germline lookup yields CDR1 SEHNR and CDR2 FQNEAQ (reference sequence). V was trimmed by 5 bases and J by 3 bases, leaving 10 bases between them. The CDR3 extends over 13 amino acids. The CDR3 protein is CASSQPPDTEAFF. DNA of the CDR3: TGTGCCAGCAGCCAACCCCCCGACACTGAAGCTTTCTTT.

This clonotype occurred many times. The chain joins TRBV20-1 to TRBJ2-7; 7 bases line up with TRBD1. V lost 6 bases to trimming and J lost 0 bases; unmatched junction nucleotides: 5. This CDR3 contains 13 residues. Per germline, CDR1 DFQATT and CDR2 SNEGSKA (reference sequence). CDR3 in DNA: TGCAGTGCAGCACAGGGGAGCTCCTACGAGCAGTACTTC. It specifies CSAAQGSSYEQYF.

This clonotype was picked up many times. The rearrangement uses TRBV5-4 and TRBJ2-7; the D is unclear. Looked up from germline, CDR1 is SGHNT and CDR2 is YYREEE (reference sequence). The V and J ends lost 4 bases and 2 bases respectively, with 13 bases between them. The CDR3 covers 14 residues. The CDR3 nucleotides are TGTGCCAGCAGCCCCTATAGTGACACCTACGAGCAGTACTTC. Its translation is CASSPYSDTYEQYF. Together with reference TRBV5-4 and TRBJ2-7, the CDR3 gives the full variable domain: ETGVTQSPTHLIKTRGQQVTLRCSSQSGHNTVSWYQQALGQGPQFIFQYYREEENGRGNFPPRFSGLQFPNYSSELNVNALELDDSALYLCASSPYSDTYEQYFGPGTRLTVT.

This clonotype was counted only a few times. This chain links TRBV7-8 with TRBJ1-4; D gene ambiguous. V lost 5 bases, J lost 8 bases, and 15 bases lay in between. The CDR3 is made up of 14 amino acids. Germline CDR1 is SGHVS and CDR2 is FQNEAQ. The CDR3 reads CASSPRLGGEKLFF. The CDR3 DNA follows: TGTGCCAGCAGCCCCCGATTGGGAGGCGAAAAACTGTTTTTT.

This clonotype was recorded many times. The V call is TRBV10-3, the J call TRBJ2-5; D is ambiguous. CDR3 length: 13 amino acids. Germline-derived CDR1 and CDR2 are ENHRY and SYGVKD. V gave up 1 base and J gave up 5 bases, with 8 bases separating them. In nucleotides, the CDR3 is TGTGCCATCAGTGAGTTGTCCGTTGAGACCCAGTACTTC. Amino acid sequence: CAISELSVETQYF.

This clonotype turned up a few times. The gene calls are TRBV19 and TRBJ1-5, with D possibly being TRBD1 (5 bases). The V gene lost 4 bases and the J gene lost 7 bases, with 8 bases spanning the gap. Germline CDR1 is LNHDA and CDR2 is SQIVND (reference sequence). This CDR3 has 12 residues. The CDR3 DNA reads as TGTGCCAGTAGTAGCAGGGAGCAGCCCCAGCATTTT. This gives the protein CASSSREQPQHF.

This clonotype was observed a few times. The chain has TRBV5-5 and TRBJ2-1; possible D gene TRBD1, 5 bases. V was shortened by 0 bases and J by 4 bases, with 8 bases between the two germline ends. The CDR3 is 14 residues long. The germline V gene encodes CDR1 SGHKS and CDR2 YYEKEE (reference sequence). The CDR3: CASSLGQLYNEQFF. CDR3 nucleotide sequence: TGTGCCAGCAGCTTGGGACAGCTATACAATGAGCAGTTCTTC.